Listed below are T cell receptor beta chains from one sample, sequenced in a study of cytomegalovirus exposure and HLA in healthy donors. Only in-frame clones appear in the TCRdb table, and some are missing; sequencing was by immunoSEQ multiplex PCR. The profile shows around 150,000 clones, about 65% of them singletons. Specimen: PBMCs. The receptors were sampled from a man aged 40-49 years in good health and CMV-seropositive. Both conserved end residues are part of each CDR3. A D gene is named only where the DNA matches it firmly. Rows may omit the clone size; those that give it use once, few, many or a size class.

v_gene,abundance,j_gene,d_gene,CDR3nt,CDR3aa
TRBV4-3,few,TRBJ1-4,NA,TGCGCCAGCAGCCAAGATAGCCTCGGGGGGTCGGAGGGGAAACTGTTTTTT,CASSQDSLGGSEGKLFF
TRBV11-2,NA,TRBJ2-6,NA,TGTGCCAGCAGCTTAAACAGGGCCTCTGGGGCCAACGTCCTGACTTTC,CASSLNRASGANVLTF
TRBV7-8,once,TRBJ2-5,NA,TGTGCCAGCAGCTCCATGTTAGAGACCCAGTACTTC,CASSSMLETQYF
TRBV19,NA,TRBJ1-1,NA,TGTGCCAGTATAGGGAAAGGGAGGGTCACTGAAGCTTTCTTT,CASIGKGRVTEAFF
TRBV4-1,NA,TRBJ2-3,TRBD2,TGCGCCAGCAGCCAAGCTATGGGCGGGGGGGCCCTCCACGATACGCAGTATTTT,CASSQAMGGGALHDTQYF
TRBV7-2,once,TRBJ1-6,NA,TGTGCCAGCAGCTTAGAAACAGGGATTCCACTCCTCCACTTT,CASSLETGIPLLHF
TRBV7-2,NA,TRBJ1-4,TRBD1,TGTGCCAGCAGCTTAACGGCGGCGACAGGGAGTAAACTGTTTTTT,CASSLTAATGSKLFF
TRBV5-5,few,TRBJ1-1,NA,TGTGCCAGCAGTCGGGACACCAGTGGGACTGAAGCTTTCTTT,CASSRDTSGTEAFF
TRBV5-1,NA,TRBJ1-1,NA,TGCGCCAGCAGCTCCCCCGCCGGGGGGACTGAAGCTTTCTTT,CASSSPAGGTEAFF
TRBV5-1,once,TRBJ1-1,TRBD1,TGCGCCAGCAGCCCCTTTCCGGGGACAGTGACTGAAGCTTTCTTT,CASSPFPGTVTEAFF
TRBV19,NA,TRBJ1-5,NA,TGTGCCAGTAGAACCTCACCGGCAGGGGAGAATCAGCCCCAGCATTTT,CASRTSPAGENQPQHF
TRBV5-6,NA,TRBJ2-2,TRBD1,TGTGCCAGCAGCCCCCCACAGGGGGCGAACACCGGGGAGCTGTTTTTT,CASSPPQGANTGELFF
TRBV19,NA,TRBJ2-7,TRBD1,TGTGCCAGTAGGAGACAGGGGGAAGACGAGCAGTACTTC,CASRRQGEDEQYF
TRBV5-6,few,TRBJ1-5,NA,TGTGCCAGCAGCTCTGGGCTATATAGCAATCAGCCCCAGCATTTT,CASSSGLYSNQPQHF
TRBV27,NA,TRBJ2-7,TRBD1,TGTGCCAGCAGGATACAGGGGGCGGACTACGAGCAGTACTTC,CASRIQGADYEQYF
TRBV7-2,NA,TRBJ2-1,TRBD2,TGTGCCAGCAGCAGTAGCGGGGGGGCCTACAATGAGCAGTTCTTC,CASSSSGGAYNEQFF
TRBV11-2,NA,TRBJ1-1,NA,TGTGCCAGCAGCTTACTTAGACAGGATGAAGCTTTCTTT,CASSLLRQDEAFF
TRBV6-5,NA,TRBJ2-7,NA,TGTGCCAGCCGGGGCAGGGGCGAGCAGTACTTC,CASRGRGEQYF
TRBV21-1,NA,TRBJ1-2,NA,TGTGCCAGCAGCATAACAGGGGGCTTGCATGGCTACACCTTC,CASSITGGLHGYTF
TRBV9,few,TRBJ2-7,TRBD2,TGTGCCAGCAGCGCGGGACTAGCGCCCCCCTACGAGCAGTACTTC,CASSAGLAPPYEQYF
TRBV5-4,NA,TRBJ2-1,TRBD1,TGTGCCAGCAGCTTGGTCCGACAGGGAACCTACAATGAGCAGTTCTTC,CASSLVRQGTYNEQFF
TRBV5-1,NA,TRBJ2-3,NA,TGCGCCAGCAGCTTGAAGTCAGGACCGGGAGCAGATACGCAGTATTTT,CASSLKSGPGADTQYF
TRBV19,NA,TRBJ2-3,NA,TGTGCCAGTAGTATTGTCGGAGATACGCAGTATTTT,CASSIVGDTQYF
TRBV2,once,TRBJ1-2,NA,TGTGCCAGCATCGAGGGACAACCTAACTATGGCTACACCTTC,CASIEGQPNYGYTF
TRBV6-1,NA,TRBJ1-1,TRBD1,TGTGCCAGCAGTCAGCAGGGGGCTAGCACTGAAGCTTTCTTT,CASSQQGASTEAFF
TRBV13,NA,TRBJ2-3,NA,TGTGCCAGCAGCCTCCCACTGTCGACAGATACGCAGTATTTT,CASSLPLSTDTQYF
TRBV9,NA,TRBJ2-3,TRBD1,TGTGCCAGCAGCCAGGGACAGACTAGCACAGATACGCAGTATTTT,CASSQGQTSTDTQYF
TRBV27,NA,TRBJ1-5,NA,TGTGCCAGCAAAGAGTGGGGGGACCAGCCCCAGCATTTT,CASKEWGDQPQHF
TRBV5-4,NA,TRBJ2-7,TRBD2,TGTGCCAGCAGCGCGGGACTAGCGGGGGCCTCGTCCTACGAGCAGTACTTC,CASSAGLAGASSYEQYF
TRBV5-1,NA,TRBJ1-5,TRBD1,TGCGCCAGCATCATTCTCTGGACAGGCGCCAATCAGCCCCAGCATTTT,CASIILWTGANQPQHF
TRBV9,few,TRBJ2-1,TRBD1,TGTGCCAGCAGCTACCCCGGGGTGCCCGGGACAGGGGACTACAATGAGCAGTTCTTC,CASSYPGVPGTGDYNEQFF
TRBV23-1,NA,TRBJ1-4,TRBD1,TGCGCCAGCAGTCAATCGCCTGAGGCCAGGGGGCACGGGGGCTCGGATGAAAAACTGTTTTTT,CASSQSPEARGHGGSDEKLFF
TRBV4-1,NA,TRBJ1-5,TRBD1,TGCGCCAGCAGCCAAGGAGCTCTACAGGGGGCGCATGGCAATCAGCCCCAGCATTTT,CASSQGALQGAHGNQPQHF
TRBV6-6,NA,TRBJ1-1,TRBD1,TGTGCCAGCAATCTCGGACAGGGAGGGGGCACTGAAGCTTTCTTT,CASNLGQGGGTEAFF
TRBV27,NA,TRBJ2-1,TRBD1,TGTGCCAGCAGTCGAAGGACAGGGTCCTACAATGAGCAGTTCTTC,CASSRRTGSYNEQFF
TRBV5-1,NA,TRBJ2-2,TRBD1,TGCGCCAGCAGCTCAGGGGGCGACACCGGGGAGCTGTTTTTT,CASSSGGDTGELFF
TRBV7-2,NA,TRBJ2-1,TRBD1,TGTGCCAGCAGCTTAGCGGGATCGGGGACAGGGTTCAATGAGCAGTTCTTC,CASSLAGSGTGFNEQFF
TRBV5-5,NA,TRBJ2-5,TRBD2,TGTGCCAGCATCGCCCCGGGACTACGAGAGACCCAGTACTTC,CASIAPGLRETQYF
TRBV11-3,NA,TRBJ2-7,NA,TGTGCCAGCAGCTTAGACGGGAAAAGCGAGCAGTACTTC,CASSLDGKSEQYF
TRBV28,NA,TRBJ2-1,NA,TGTGCCAGCAGTTTACCAGGGTATTTGCATGAGCAGTTCTTC,CASSLPGYLHEQFF
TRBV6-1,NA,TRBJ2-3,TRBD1,TGTGCCAGCAGTCTAGGGACAGCTGGGGATACGCAGTATTTT,CASSLGTAGDTQYF
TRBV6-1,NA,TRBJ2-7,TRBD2,TGTGCCAGCAGTGAAAGCTTCGGGGCCCTAGCGGGAGAGCAGTACTTC,CASSESFGALAGEQYF
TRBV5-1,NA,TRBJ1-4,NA,TGCGCCAGCAGCTTGGTAGGGGTTGATGAAAAACTGTTTTTT,CASSLVGVDEKLFF
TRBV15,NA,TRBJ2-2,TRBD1,TGTGCCACCAGGCGGACAGGGGTTACCGGGGAGCTGTTTTTT,CATRRTGVTGELFF
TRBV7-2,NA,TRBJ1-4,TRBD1,TGTGCCAGCAGCTCGTCCCGGGGACAGAAAACTAATGAAAAACTGTTTTTT,CASSSSRGQKTNEKLFF